This TCR beta chain was captured by sequencing in a study of T cell changes during pregnancy in multiple sclerosis. Data came from immunoSEQ multiplex PCR; TCRdb stores just in-frame clones and leaves some out. The sample contains about 50,000 clones, 92% of which appear only once. The germline V gene encodes CDR1 SGHTA and CDR2 FQGTGA. The CDR3 loop spans 14 amino acids. V shed 4 bases, J shed 6 bases, and the junction held 6 bases outside the gene matches. This clonotype originated in a female donor with multiple sclerosis, enrolled in a pregnancy study. V is TRBV7-3 and J is TRBJ1-2; TRBD1 matches 9 bases. The sample here was CD4+ T cells from peripheral blood mononuclear cells, taken in the third trimester of pregnancy. The CDR3 DNA reads as TGTGCCAGCAGCTCCGGACAGGGGAGGCATGGCTACACCTTC. It translates to CASSSGQGRHGYTF.